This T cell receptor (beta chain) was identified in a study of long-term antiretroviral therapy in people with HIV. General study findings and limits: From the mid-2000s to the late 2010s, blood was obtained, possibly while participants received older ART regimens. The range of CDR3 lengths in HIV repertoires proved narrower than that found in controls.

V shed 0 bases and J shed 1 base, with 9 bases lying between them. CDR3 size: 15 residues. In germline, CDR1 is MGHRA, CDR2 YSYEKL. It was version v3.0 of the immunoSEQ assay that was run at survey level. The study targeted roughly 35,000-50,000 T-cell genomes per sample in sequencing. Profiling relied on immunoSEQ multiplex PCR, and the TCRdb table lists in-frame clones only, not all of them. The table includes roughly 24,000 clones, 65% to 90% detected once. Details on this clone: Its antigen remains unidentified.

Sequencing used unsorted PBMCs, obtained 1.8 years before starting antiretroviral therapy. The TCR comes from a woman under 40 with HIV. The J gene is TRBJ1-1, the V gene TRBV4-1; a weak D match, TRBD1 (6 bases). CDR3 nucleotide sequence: TGCGCCAGCAGCCAAGATCCCAGGGGGAACACTGAAGCTTTCTTT. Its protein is CASSQDPRGNTEAFF.